One sample yielded the 29 T cell receptor beta chains listed below, sequenced in a study of T cell repertoires in cytomegalovirus infection. Their cognate antigens are unknown. TCRdb re-derived calls from the reads in MiXCR, one entry per CDR3 protein. The repertoire consists of tens of thousands of distinct CDR3 sequences, with under 30% occurring once and the leading ten covering approximately 49%. Material: CD8+ T cells from cultured PBMCs, obtained from culture after CMV antigen stimulation. Source of these receptors: a human donor in good health (CMV status not recorded). Some clones in this sample may be carry-over from other donors' samples.

This clonotype occurred a few times. This chain uses TRBV30 with TRBJ1-1; D might be TRBD1 (6 bases). V lost 7 bases and J lost 0, with 15 bases in between. This CDR3 spans 14 amino acids. The germline gives CDR1 GTSNPN, CDR2 SVGIG (reference sequence). The CDR3 sequence is CAYLDSSLNTEAFF. The CDR3 coding sequence is TGTGCCTACCTGGACAGCTCCTTGAACACTGAAGCTTTCTTT.

This clonotype was observed a handful of times. CDR3 DNA sequence: TGTGCCAGTATTAAAAGCTCTGGGGCCAACGTCCTGACTTTC. Protein product: CASIKSSGANVLTF. The chain employs TRBV19 and TRBJ2-6, with D unclear. The CDR3 is made up of 14 amino acids. The V end lost 7 bases, the J end lost 0 bases, and 7 bases lay between the germline ends. Germline lookup yields CDR1 LNHDA and CDR2 SQIVND (reference sequence).

This clonotype was picked up many times. The J gene is TRBJ1-1, the V gene TRBV7-8; D is possibly TRBD1 (5 bases). The V end was cut by 1 base, the J end by 6 bases, with 21 bases between. The length of the CDR3 is 17 residues. Germline assignment: CDR1 SGHVS and CDR2 FQNEAQ. The CDR3: CASSLGVGVRREAEAFF. In DNA, the CDR3 is TGTGCCAGCAGCTTAGGCGTAGGGGTTCGGAGGGAGGCTGAAGCTTTCTTT.

This sequence joins TRBV6-2 or TRBV6-3 and TRBJ2-2; unclear D gene. The V gene's germline CDR1 is MNHEY and CDR2 SVGEGT. The germline V and J ends were trimmed by 4 bases and 6 bases, with 18 bases remaining between them. This CDR3 has 16 residues. The CDR3 sequence is CASSFSSAIGAGELFF. For the CDR3, the DNA is TGTGCCAGCAGTTTTTCTTCGGCTATTGGAGCCGGGGAGCTGTTTTTT.

This clonotype came up a few times. The chain links TRBV30 to TRBJ1-1; possibly TRBD1 for D (6 bases). CDR1 is GTSNPN and CDR2 is SVGIG in the germline V gene (reference sequence). CDR3 size: 13 residues. V lost 1 base and J lost 5, with 11 bases in between. In DNA, the CDR3 is TGTGCCTGGAGTGGACAGGTAATTACTGAAGCTTTCTTT. This codes for CAWSGQVITEAFF.

This clonotype showed up many times. V gene TRBV11-2 combines with J gene TRBJ2-7, with D possibly TRBD1 on 6 matching bases. V was shortened by 5 bases and J by 4 bases, with 18 bases between the two germline ends. Looked up from germline, CDR1 is SGHAT and CDR2 is FQNNGV. The CDR3 runs to 15 residues. CDR3 loop: CASSHGQRTTYEQYF. Written as DNA, the CDR3 is TGTGCCAGCAGCCATGGACAGCGAACAACATACGAGCAGTACTTC. Full variable domain (rest looked up from reference TRBV11-2 and TRBJ2-7): EAGVAQSPRYKIIEKRQSVAFWCNPISGHATLYWYQQILGQGPKLLIQFQNNGVVDDSQLPKDRFSAERLKGVDSTLKIQPAKLEDSAVYLCASSHGQRTTYEQYFGPGTRLTVT.

In this sample, this clonotype is large. The rearrangement links TRBV6-5 to TRBJ1-1; D might be TRBD1 (6 bases). V shed 6 bases and J shed 0 bases, with 14 bases lying between them. The CDR3 has 15 amino acids. Germline CDR1 reads MNHEY; CDR2 reads SVGAGI. The CDR3 region has the DNA TGTGCCAGCAGCTTACGCAGACAGGTGAACACTGAAGCTTTCTTT. It encodes CASSLRRQVNTEAFF.

The chain links TRBV7-9 to TRBJ2-7; weak D call: TRBD2 (5 bases). The CDR3 sequence is 12 residues long. Trimming took off 0 bases at V and 5 bases at J, with 5 bases between the two ends. Germline values: CDR1 SEHNR, CDR2 FQNEAQ (reference sequence). This CDR3 is CASSLATNEQYF. CDR3 DNA: TGTGCCAGCAGCTTAGCGACTAACGAGCAGTACTTC.

Ten or more counts support this clonotype. The chain employs TRBV30 and TRBJ2-3; D possibly corresponds to TRBD2 (6 bases). V was trimmed by 0 bases and J by 1 base, leaving 8 bases between them. This CDR3 is built from 14 residues. Germline values: CDR1 GTSNPN, CDR2 SVGIG (reference sequence). The CDR3 bases are TGTGCCTGGAGTGTAGCGGGCGGCACAGATACGCAGTATTTT. Protein sequence: CAWSVAGGTDTQYF.

This clonotype was detected many times. The chain is built from TRBV6-2 or TRBV6-3 and TRBJ1-1; D might be TRBD1 (6 bases). The CDR3 sequence is 12 residues long. V was clipped by 6 bases and J by 9 bases, with 14 bases between them. The germline CDR1 and CDR2 sequences are MNHEY and SVGEGT. The CDR3 sequence: CASSIDRNKAFF. The CDR3 DNA reads as TGTGCCAGCAGCATCGACAGGAATAAAGCTTTCTTT.

This clonotype was seen more than once but under ten times. V gene TRBV9 combines with J gene TRBJ1-1, with D uncertain. The CDR3 is made up of 12 amino acids. The germline V gene encodes CDR1 SGDLS and CDR2 YYNGEE. V shed 1 base and J shed 8 bases, with 9 bases lying between them. CDR3 region: CASSVKGGEAFF. The DNA for the CDR3 is TGTGCCAGCAGCGTAAAAGGCGGCGAAGCTTTCTTT.

This clonotype turned up a few times. The chain is built from TRBV27 and TRBJ1-2; 8 nucleotides agree with TRBD1. Germline V gives CDR1 MNHEY, CDR2 SMNVEV (reference sequence). The CDR3 totals 17 residues. With 0 bases clipped from V and 0 bases from J, the junction kept 6 bases outside the gene matches. CDR3: CASSLSAGTGSNYGYTF. The CDR3 bases are TGTGCCAGCAGTTTATCGGCCGGGACAGGATCTAACTATGGCTACACCTTC.

This clonotype was picked up many times. The J gene is TRBJ2-3, the V gene TRBV7-2; D is ambiguous. Trimming removed 4 bases at V and 5 bases at J, with 10 bases between. Germline-derived CDR1 and CDR2 are SGHTA and FQGNSA. CDR3 length: 13 residues. CDR3 sequence (DNA): TGTGCCAGCAGCTCGCACTCCATAGATACGCAGTATTTT. It translates to CASSSHSIDTQYF.

The sample holds many counts of this clonotype. This chain links TRBV7-6 with TRBJ2-1; D gene ambiguous. With 1 base removed from V and 2 bases from J, the gap between germline ends came to 6 bases. The CDR3 runs to 14 residues. In germline, CDR1 is SGHVS, CDR2 FNYEAQ. This CDR3 reads CASSLVGTYNEQFF. In nucleotides, the CDR3 is TGTGCCAGCAGCTTAGTGGGCACCTACAATGAGCAGTTCTTC.

As concerns this clonotype: The conserved final phenylalanine or tryptophan is absent from the CDR3, which likely points to a read error. The chain uses TRBV12-3 or TRBV12-4 and TRBJ1-3, with 9 bases lining up with TRBD1. The V gene end was trimmed by 3 bases and the J gene end by 2 bases; junction bases not matched to a gene: 8. The CDR3 covers 17 residues. CDR3 DNA sequence: TGTGCCAGCAGTTTCCCCGGGAACAGGGGGCCTGGAAACACCATATATTCT. As protein: CASSFPGNRGPGNTIYS.

The chain recombines TRBV6-1 with TRBJ1-1; unclear D gene. Trimming pared 5 bases from V and 1 base from J, leaving 20 bases between. This CDR3 is built from 17 residues. Germline lookup yields CDR1 MNHNS and CDR2 SASEGT. The CDR3 reads CASSYWPGGQENTEAFF. The CDR3 DNA follows: TGTGCCAGCAGTTATTGGCCGGGAGGGCAAGAGAACACTGAAGCTTTCTTT.

This clonotype was detected many times. The V gene is TRBV12-3 or TRBV12-4, the J gene TRBJ1-1, with no clear D. This CDR3 has 13 residues. Trimming shortened V by 5 bases and J by 6 bases, and 13 bases separated the two germline ends. The chain's CDR3 is CASSPTRAAEAFF. The CDR3 coding sequence is TGTGCCAGCAGTCCAACCCGGGCGGCTGAAGCTTTCTTT.

This clonotype was counted only a few times. The rearrangement uses TRBV7-6 and TRBJ2-7; 7 nucleotides line up with TRBD2. Germline-derived CDR1 and CDR2 are SGHVS and FNYEAQ. The CDR3 is 13 amino acids. After removal of 5 bases from V and 4 bases from J, the junction contained 5 bases not matched to a gene. CDR3 amino acids: CASSPAGRYEQYF. The CDR3 DNA follows: TGTGCCAGCAGCCCAGCGGGAAGGTACGAGCAGTACTTC.

This clonotype is classed as medium-sized. The chain links TRBV6-6 to TRBJ2-1; 9 bases agree with TRBD1. Germline assignment: CDR1 MNHNY and CDR2 SVGAGI (reference sequence). Trimming cost V 7 bases and J 1 base; bases outside gene matches: 5. The CDR3 consists of 15 residues. The CDR3 here is CASNPTGGSYNEQFF. CDR3 sequence (DNA): TGTGCCAGCAACCCGACAGGGGGATCCTACAATGAGCAGTTCTTC.

The chain is built from TRBV20-1 and TRBJ2-7, with TRBD2 matching 7 bases. The CDR3 contains 15 residues. The V segment lost 0 bases and the J segment 1 base; nucleotides outside the gene matches: 6. Germline assignment: CDR1 DFQATT and CDR2 SNEGSKA (reference sequence). CDR3 coding DNA: TGCAGTGCTAGAGATGAGGGAGGGCCTTCCTACGAGCAGTACTTC. It specifies CSARDEGGPSYEQYF.

This rearrangement joins TRBV6-2 or TRBV6-3 to TRBJ2-7, with 9 bases fitting TRBD1. The germline V gene encodes CDR1 MNHEY and CDR2 SVGEGT. Trimming cost V 2 bases and J 2 bases; bases outside gene matches: 10. The CDR3 runs to 17 residues. CDR3 in amino acids: CASSYGNTGGAAYEQYF. Here the CDR3 DNA reads TGTGCCAGCAGTTACGGCAATACAGGGGGCGCAGCCTACGAGCAGTACTTC.

V gene TRBV4-3 combines with J gene TRBJ2-5; 8 bases line up with TRBD1. Germline V gene sequence: CDR1 LGHNA, CDR2 YSLEER. CDR3 length equals 16 residues. J was trimmed by 0 bases and V by 0 bases; bases with no gene match: 3. CDR3 bases: TGCGCCAGCAGCCAAGATCGGGACAGGTACCAAGAGACCCAGTACTTC. Translating gives CASSQDRDRYQETQYF.

The chain combines TRBV15 with TRBJ2-1, with 8 bases that match TRBD1. V shed 3 bases and J 5 bases; nucleotides not matched to a gene: 6. The CDR3 has 15 residues. Germline-derived CDR1 and CDR2 are LNHNV and YYDKDF (reference sequence). The CDR3 DNA reads TGTGCCACCAGCAGTGAACAGGGGGTACACAATGAGCAGTTCTTC. Its protein product is CATSSEQGVHNEQFF.

The rearrangement uses TRBV29-1 and TRBJ2-7, with 9 bases identical to TRBD1. The CDR3 is 14 amino acids. Trimming removed 0 bases from V and 3 bases from J; junction bases left unmatched: 3. Germline V gene sequence: CDR1 SQVTM, CDR2 ANQGSEA. The CDR3 DNA is TGCAGCGTTGAAGATAAGGACAGGGGCTACGAGCAGTACTTC. Encoded protein: CSVEDKDRGYEQYF.

The chain links TRBV7-9 to TRBJ2-1; D remains unclear. The CDR3 has 13 amino acids. Germline CDR1 and CDR2: SEHNR and FQNEAQ (reference sequence). Trimming pared 2 bases from V and 0 bases from J, leaving 2 bases between. The CDR3 protein is CASSLRSYNEQFF. The CDR3 DNA sequence: TGTGCCAGCAGCTTACGCTCCTACAATGAGCAGTTCTTC.

This clonotype was detected ten times or more. The chain carries TRBV7-2 and TRBJ2-1, with D perhaps assigned TRBD1 or TRBD2 (6 bases each). V was pared by 7 bases and J by 5 bases, with 18 bases between. CDR1 and CDR2 (germline): SGHTA, FQGNSA. The CDR3 length is 15 residues. This chain's CDR3 is CASTEGGAGNNEQFF. The CDR3 DNA is TGTGCCAGCACCGAGGGGGGAGCAGGGAACAATGAGCAGTTCTTC.

The table lists this clonotype with a few counts. V gene TRBV6-6 combines with J gene TRBJ2-1; TRBD2 aligns across 8 bases. With V trimmed by 4 bases and J by 8 bases, 7 bases remained unmatched. This CDR3 has 14 residues. The V gene's germline CDR1 is MNHNY and CDR2 SVGAGI (reference sequence). The CDR3 bases are TGTGCCAGCAGTTTTGACGGGGGGGGTGATGAGCAGTTCTTC. Residues: CASSFDGGGDEQFF.

Comment on this clonotype: The junction differs from germline at one of its ends, possibly a read error. The chain links TRBV7-4 to TRBJ2-5, with D perhaps given as TRBD1 or TRBD2 (5 bases each). The CDR3 covers 14 residues. The germline gives CDR1 SGHVT, CDR2 SQSDAQ. CDR3 DNA sequence: TGTGTCAGCAGCCCGTGGGACGGTCAAGAGACCCAGTACTTC. Translated, it gives CVSSPWDGQETQYF.

This clonotype was seen a few times. The chain employs TRBV18 and TRBJ2-3; 12 bases map to TRBD2. This CDR3 comprises 15 residues. Unmatched junction bases numbered 2, after V lost 3 bases and J lost 4 bases. Germline values: CDR1 KGHSH, CDR2 LQKENI. As DNA, the CDR3 is TGTGCCAGCTCACCGGGACTAGCGGGTTCAGATACGCAGTATTTT. Its protein is CASSPGLAGSDTQYF.